This TCR beta chain was found in a study of shared clonotypes between healthy human individuals (dated by TCRdb to 2019 to 2021). As for the study more broadly: Three men and two women, aged 18 to 49 years, made up the cohort. To estimate repertoire size and how much clonotypes are shared between individuals, the study performed deep sequencing of blood TCR repertoires from a few healthy adults. Between about 0.94 and 8.9 billion PBMCs per donor were obtained by leukapheresis. Different laboratories and diverse techniques were used to prepare libraries and sequence TCR repertoires, to increase sequencing depth and limit assay-specific biases. For each donor, CD4 naive and CD4 memory were each given three plates, CD8 naive was given two plates, and CD8 memory was given one plate.

General study outcomes and caveats: Sampling was restricted to blood, and TCR repertoires in tissue are likely to differ from TCR repertoires in blood. Naive subsets generally had larger estimated clonotype richness than memory subsets. Rarefaction of sorted-subset datasets indicated incomplete sequencing despite the large sequencing depth. Across a handful of donors, 5% to 6% of naive CD4, 3.5% of naive CD8, approximately 2.5% of memory CD4, and about 0.44% of memory CD8 clonotypes were shared. The genetic and exposure-history diversity represented was limited by the small number of donors. Based on pairwise subsampling, the degree of clonotype sharing among donors was expected to be affected by sequencing depth. Compared with non-shared clonotypes, the clonotypes found in all four sorted-subset donors had higher generation probabilities.

The donors were healthy, HIV-negative adults with no recently reported acute infections or vaccinations. Every donor was a Caucasian adult living in Nashville, Tennessee, USA. CD4+ T cells were enriched by magnetic negative selection; naive cells were then positively selected on CD45RA, and the negative fraction formed the memory subset. Blood was collected by leukapheresis, and PBMCs were isolated by Ficoll-Histopaque density gradient centrifugation and then cryopreserved in liquid nitrogen vapor phase. Analytical flow cytometry was used to check the purity and quantity of each magnetically sorted T cell population. Genomic DNA was isolated from every sorted fraction and measured by UV absorbance on a Nanodrop 2000c. Using the deep immunoSEQ assay, multiplex PCR amplified TCR CDR3 regions from genomic DNA. Genomic DNA extracted from each cell subset was distributed evenly over all wells of several immunoSEQ 96-well plates, and each plate served as one replicate. For sorted subsets, 150 to 200 ng genomic DNA, equal to some 28,000 T cell genomes, was loaded into each replicate PCR. Purified libraries were measured with a Qubit 3.0 fluorometer, size-checked on a Bioanalyzer 2100, and measured again with the KAPA Library Quantification kit. Every immunoSEQ 96-well plate was sequenced on a dedicated single-read 150-cycle Illumina NextSeq 550 flow cell. Turning to the authors' computational methods: The immunoSEQ output contained only junctional sequences without quality scores, so filtering could not match that applied to full-length reads. Sequences were annotated with PyIR, a Python wrapper for IgBLAST v1.9, and V/J genes and CDR3 were assigned using IMGT germline references. Any read was removed if the V/J assignment was weak (E-value above 1e-6), the CDR3 was missing, or the read contained stop codons, out-of-frame junctions, or ambiguous translated residues. A V3J clonotype was defined by an identical inferred V gene, J gene, and CDR3 amino acid sequence. Percentage overlap between repertoires was calculated by dividing the number of shared unique clonotypes by the size of the smaller repertoire. Repertoire richness was assessed with RTK rarefaction, the Chao1 estimator, and Recon v2.1 estimates of unobserved clonotypes. For all TCRbeta clonotypes obtained by the gDNA method from a few donors, generation probabilities were computed with OLGA. In its TCRdb copy, this immuneACCESS table keeps in-frame sequences only and misses some clones. Where compared with another copy, unresolved V genes explain less than half of these, and the others have no known cause. Clone size and the V and J calls come from that table; the DNA yielded D and trimming. The sample includes roughly 1.5 million clones, with 95% to 99% observed a single time. The top ten constitute around 0.47% of the sample.

A remark on this clone: What antigen it recognizes has not been identified. No qualities accompany the bases; no much larger clone lies one base away.

A distance of 10 bases separates the germline ends of V and J, which lose 0 bases and 1 base respectively. The germline V gene yields SGDLS for CDR1 and YYNGEE for CDR2. The CDR3 contains 16 residues, cysteine and phenylalanine counted. Only the CDR3 DNA stays, 48 bases, in frame from base 1. The source material was naive CD4+ T cells sorted from blood. The cell subset or site label of this sample denotes: CD45RA+ positively selected. Rearrangement joined TRBV9 to TRBJ2-2, with the D gene not confidently named. The receptor was isolated from a man under 40 in good health. The nucleotide sequence reads as follows: TGTGCCAGCAGCGTAGTGAGCGACCAGAACACCGGGGAGCTGTTTTTT. This encodes CASSVVSDQNTGELFF.